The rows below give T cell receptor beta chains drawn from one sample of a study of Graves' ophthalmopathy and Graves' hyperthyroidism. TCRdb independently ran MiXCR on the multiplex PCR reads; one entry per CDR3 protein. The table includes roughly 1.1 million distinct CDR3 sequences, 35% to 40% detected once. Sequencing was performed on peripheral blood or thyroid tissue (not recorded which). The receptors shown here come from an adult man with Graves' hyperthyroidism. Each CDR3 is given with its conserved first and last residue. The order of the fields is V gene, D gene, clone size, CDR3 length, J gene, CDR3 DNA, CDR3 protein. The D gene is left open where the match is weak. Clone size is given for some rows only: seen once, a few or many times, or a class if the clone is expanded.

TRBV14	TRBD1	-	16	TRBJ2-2	TGTGCCAGCAGCCGGGCCGGGACAGGGTACACCGGGGAGCTGTTTTTT	CASSRAGTGYTGELFF
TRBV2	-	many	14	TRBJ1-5	TGTGCCAGCAGCGGCAGGACTCCGAATCAGCCCCAGCATTTT	CASSGRTPNQPQHF
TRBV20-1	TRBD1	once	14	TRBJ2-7	TGCAGTGCTAGTGTCCGGGACAGGCCCTACGAGCAGTACTTC	CSASVRDRPYEQYF
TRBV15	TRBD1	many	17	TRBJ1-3	TGTGCCACCAGCTTCTTAGGGGGCCTACGCTCTGGAAACACCATATATTTT	CATSFLGGLRSGNTIYF
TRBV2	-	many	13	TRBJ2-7	TGTGCCAGCAGCCCGACTGCATCCTACGAGCAGTACTTC	CASSPTASYEQYF
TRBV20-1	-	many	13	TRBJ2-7	TGCAGTGCTAGAGCCGGGACGTCCTACGAGCAGTACTTC	CSARAGTSYEQYF
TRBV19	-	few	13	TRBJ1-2	TGTGCCAGTAGGCCGGGCAGTGACTATGGCTACACCTTC	CASRPGSDYGYTF
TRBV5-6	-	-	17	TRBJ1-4	TGTGCCAGCAGCTCGGGAAATGAAGGGGTTGCTAATGAAAAACTGTTTTTT	CASSSGNEGVANEKLFF
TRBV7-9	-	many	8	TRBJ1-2	TGTGCCGTAAAGGGCTACACCTTC	CAVKGYTF
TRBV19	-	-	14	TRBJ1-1	TGTGCCAGTATCAGAGGGGCTCGGGCCACTGAAGCTTTCTTT	CASIRGARATEAFF
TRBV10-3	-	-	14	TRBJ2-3	TGTGCCATCAGTGACTCGACAGCTACAGATACGCAGTATTTT	CAISDSTATDTQYF
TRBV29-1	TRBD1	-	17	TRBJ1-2	TGCAGCGTTCTCATGCCCCGGACAGGGGCCCACTCCTATGGCTACACCTTC	CSVLMPRTGAHSYGYTF
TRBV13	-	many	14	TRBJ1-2	TGTGCCAGCAGCACCCAACAGGGCAGCTATGGCTACACCTTC	CASSTQQGSYGYTF
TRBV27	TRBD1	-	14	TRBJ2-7	TGTGCCAGCAGTTTGGAACAGGGGGCGTCCGCGCAGTACTTC	CASSLEQGASAQYF
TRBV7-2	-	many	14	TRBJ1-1	TGTGCCAGCATCCAGGGACACGGAAACACTGAAGCTTTCTTT	CASIQGHGNTEAFF
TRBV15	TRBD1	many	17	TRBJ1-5	TGTGCCACCAGCAGCTCCGGGACAGGGGCTTACAATCAGCCCCAGCATTTT	CATSSSGTGAYNQPQHF